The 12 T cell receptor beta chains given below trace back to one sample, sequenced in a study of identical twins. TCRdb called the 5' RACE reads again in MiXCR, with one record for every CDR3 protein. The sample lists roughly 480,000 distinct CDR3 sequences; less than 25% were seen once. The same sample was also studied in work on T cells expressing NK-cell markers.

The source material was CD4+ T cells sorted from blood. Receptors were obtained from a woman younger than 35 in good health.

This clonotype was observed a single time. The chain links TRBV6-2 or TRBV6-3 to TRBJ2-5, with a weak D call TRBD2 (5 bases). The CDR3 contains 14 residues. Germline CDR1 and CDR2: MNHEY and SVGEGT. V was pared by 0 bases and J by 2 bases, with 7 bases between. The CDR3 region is CASSYSSGQETQYF. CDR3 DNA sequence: TGTGCCAGCAGTTACTCGAGCGGACAAGAGACCCAGTACTTC.

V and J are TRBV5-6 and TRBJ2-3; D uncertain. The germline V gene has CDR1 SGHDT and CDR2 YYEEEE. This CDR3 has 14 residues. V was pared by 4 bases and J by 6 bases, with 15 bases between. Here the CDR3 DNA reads TGTGCCAGCAGCCCCCCCCAGGTTGTGGATACGCAGTATTTT. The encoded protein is CASSPPQVVDTQYF.

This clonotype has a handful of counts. CDR3 coding DNA: TGCAGCGTCTCGACAGTTGAGGGCCACACTGAAGCTTTCTTT. It encodes CSVSTVEGHTEAFF. The chain recombines TRBV29-1 with TRBJ1-1; D is perhaps TRBD1 (5 bases). The ends were cut back, 6 bases at V and 3 bases at J, with 17 bases in the middle. Germline CDR1 SQVTM, CDR2 ANQGSEA. The CDR3 loop spans 14 amino acids.

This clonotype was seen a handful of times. The CDR3 DNA sequence: TGCAGTGCTACGCCGAGTGTCCACGAGCAGTACTTC. Translating it yields CSATPSVHEQYF. The rearrangement links TRBV20-1 to TRBJ2-7; D gene unclear. With 4 bases removed from V and 5 bases from J, the gap between germline ends came to 12 bases. The CDR3 consists of 12 residues. CDR1 DFQATT and CDR2 SNEGSKA come from the germline V gene (reference sequence).

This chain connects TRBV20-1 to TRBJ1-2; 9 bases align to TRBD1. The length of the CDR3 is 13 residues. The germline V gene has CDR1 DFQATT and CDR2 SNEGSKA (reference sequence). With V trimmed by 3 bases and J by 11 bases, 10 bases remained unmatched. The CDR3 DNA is TGCAGTGCTAGCGCCGGGGACAGGGAGTGGTACACCTTC. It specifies CSASAGDREWYTF.

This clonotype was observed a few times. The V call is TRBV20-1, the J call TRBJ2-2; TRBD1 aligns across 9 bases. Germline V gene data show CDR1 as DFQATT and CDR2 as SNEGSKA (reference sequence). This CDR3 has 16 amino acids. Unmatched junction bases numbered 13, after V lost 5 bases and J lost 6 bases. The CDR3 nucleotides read TGCAGTGCTCCCTCCCGGACAGGGGAGAGGGCCGGGGAGCTGTTTTTT. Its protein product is CSAPSRTGERAGELFF.

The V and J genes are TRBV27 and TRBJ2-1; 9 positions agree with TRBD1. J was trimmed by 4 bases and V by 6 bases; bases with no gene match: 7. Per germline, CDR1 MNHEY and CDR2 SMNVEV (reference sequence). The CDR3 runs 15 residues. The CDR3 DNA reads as TGTGCCAGCAGGTGGGACAGGGAGGAATACAATGAGCAGTTCTTC. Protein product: CASRWDREEYNEQFF.

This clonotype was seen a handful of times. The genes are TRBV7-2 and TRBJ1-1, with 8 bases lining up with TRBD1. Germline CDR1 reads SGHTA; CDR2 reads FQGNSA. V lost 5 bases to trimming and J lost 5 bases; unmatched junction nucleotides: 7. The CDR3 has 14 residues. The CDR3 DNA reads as TGTGCCAGCAGCAACGACAGGGGCGGGACTGAAGCTTTCTTT. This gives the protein CASSNDRGGTEAFF.

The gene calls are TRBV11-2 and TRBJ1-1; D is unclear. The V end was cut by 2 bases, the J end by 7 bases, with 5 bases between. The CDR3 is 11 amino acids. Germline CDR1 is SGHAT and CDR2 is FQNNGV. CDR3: CASSLRNEAFF. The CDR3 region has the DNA TGTGCCAGCAGCTTACGTAATGAAGCTTTCTTT.

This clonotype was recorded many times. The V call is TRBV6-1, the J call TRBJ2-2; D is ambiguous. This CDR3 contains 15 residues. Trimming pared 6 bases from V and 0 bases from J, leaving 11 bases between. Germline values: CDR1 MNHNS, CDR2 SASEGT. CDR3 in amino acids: CASSRSRTNTGELFF. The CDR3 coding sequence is TGTGCCAGCAGCCGGTCCCGGACGAACACCGGGGAGCTGTTTTTT.

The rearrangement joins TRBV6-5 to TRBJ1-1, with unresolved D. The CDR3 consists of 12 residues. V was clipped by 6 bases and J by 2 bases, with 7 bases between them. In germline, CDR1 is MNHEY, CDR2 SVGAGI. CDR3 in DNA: TGTGCCAGCAGGGTGGGAAACACTGAAGCTTTCTTT. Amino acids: CASRVGNTEAFF.

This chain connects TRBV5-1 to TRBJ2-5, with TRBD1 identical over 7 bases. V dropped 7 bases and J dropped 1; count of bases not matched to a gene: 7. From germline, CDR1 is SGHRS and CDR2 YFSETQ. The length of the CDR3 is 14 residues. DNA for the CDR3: TGCGCCAGCGGATCGACAGGGCCCCAAGAGACCCAGTACTTC. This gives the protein CASGSTGPQETQYF. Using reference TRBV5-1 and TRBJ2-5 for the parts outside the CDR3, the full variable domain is KAGVTQTPRYLIKTRGQQVTLSCSPISGHRSVSWYQQTPGQGLQFLFEYFSETQRNKGNFPGRFSGRQFSNSRSEMNVSTLELGDSALYLCASGSTGPQETQYFGPGTRLLVL.